This note documents a single TCR beta chain sequence. Everyone who donated was a Caucasian adult who lived in Nashville, Tennessee. Clones were sequenced by immunoSEQ multiplex PCR, and TCRdb holds only the in-frame ones, with some missing. The table shows about 500,000 clones, with 70% to 80% occurring only once. Trimming cost V 3 bases and J 0 bases, with 9 bases left between them. Looked up from germline, CDR1 is KGHSH and CDR2 is LQKENI. This CDR3 spans 15 amino acids. The sample is drawn from a study of shared clonotypes between healthy human individuals. The rearrangement joins TRBV18 to TRBJ1-3; D not resolved. The sample taken for sequencing was PBMCs. This TCR came from a woman aged 40 to 50 in good health. Some clones in this sample may be carry-over from other donors' samples. CDR3 region: CASSPFRRSGNTIYF. The CDR3 DNA follows: TGTGCCAGCTCACCCTTTCGCCGCTCTGGAAACACCATATATTTT.